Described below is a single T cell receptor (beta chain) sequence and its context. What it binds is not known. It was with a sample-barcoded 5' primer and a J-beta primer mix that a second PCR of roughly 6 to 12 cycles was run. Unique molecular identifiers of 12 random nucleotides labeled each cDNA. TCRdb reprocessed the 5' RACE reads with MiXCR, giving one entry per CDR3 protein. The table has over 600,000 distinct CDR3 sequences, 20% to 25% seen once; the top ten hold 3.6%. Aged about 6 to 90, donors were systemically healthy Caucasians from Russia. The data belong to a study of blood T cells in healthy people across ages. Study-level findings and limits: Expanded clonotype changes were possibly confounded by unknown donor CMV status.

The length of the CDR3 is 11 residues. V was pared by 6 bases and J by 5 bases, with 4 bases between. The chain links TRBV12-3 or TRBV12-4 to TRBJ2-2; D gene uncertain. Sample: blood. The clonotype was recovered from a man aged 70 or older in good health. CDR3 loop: CASRITGELFF. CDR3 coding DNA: TGTGCCAGCAGAATAACCGGGGAGCTGTTTTTT.